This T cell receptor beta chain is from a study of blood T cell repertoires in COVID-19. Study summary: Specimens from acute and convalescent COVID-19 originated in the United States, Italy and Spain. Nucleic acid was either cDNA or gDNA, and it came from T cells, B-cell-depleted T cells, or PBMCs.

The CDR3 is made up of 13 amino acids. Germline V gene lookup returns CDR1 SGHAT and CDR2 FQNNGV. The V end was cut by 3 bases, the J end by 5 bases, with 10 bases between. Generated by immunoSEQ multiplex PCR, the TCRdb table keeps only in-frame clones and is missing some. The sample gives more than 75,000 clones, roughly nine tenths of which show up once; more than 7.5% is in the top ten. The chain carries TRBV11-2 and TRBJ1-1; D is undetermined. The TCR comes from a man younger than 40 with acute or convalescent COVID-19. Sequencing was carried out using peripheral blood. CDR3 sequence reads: CASSLRYGTEAFF. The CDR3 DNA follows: TGTGCCAGCAGCTTGCGGTACGGTACTGAAGCTTTCTTT.